A single sample is the source of the 2 T cell receptor beta chains below, sequenced in a study of blood T cell repertoires in COVID-19. Profiling relied on immunoSEQ multiplex PCR, and the TCRdb table lists in-frame clones only, not all of them. This sample yields about 140,000 clones, of which roughly 80% are seen a single time; approximately 3.4% belongs to the top ten. The source material was peripheral blood. These receptors originate from a man aged 70 or older who had recovered from COVID-19.

The genes are TRBV9 and TRBJ2-3, with 7 bases fitting TRBD2. V was pared by 2 bases and J by 4 bases, with 7 bases of the junction left unmatched. Germline CDR1 is SGDLS and CDR2 is YYNGEE. CDR3 length equals 15 residues. The CDR3 nucleotides read TGTGCCAGCAGCGTGGGAGGGAGGAGTTCAGATACGCAGTATTTT. Its protein is CASSVGGRSSDTQYF.

The chain uses TRBV11-1 and TRBJ2-7; weak D call: TRBD1 (5 bases). CDR3 size: 13 residues. V lost 1 base to trimming and J lost 7 bases, with 11 bases between them. The germline CDR1 and CDR2 sequences are SGHAT and FQDESV (reference sequence). The CDR3 region has the DNA TGTGCCAGCAGCTTAGTAGGGGTCGGGGAGCAGTACTTC. It codes for CASSLVGVGEQYF. The entire variable domain, with the rest obtained from reference TRBV11-1 and TRBJ2-7, is as follows: EAEVAQSPRYKITEKSQAVAFWCDPISGHATLYWYRQILGQGPELLVQFQDESVVDDSQLPKDRFSAERLKGVDSTLKIQPAELGDSAMYLCASSLVGVGEQYFGPGTRLTVT.